One sample yielded the 5 T cell receptor beta chains listed below, sequenced in a study of T cells after yellow fever vaccination. A single record per CDR3 protein comes from TCRdb applying MiXCR to the 5' RACE reads. The sample yields a few hundred thousand distinct CDR3 sequences, 15% to 20% seen once. The sequenced sample was PBMCs, obtained 15 days after the yellow fever booster vaccination. Receptors originate from a man aged 30-40 years who received the YFV17D yellow fever vaccine.

This clonotype was seen a handful of times. This chain joins TRBV10-2 and TRBJ2-3; TRBD1 might be the D (6 bases). The length of the CDR3 is 14 residues. V was shortened by 3 bases and J by 6 bases, with 13 bases between the two germline ends. CDR1 WSHSY and CDR2 SAAADI come from the germline V gene. CDR3 nucleotide sequence: TGCGCCAGCAGTGATGACAGGCAACGGGATACGCAGTATTTT. Translated, it gives CASSDDRQRDTQYF.

This clonotype was observed a few times. The chain recombines TRBV20-1 with TRBJ2-6, with a weak D call TRBD1 (5 bases). CDR1 DFQATT and CDR2 SNEGSKA come from the germline V gene (reference sequence). The CDR3 runs to 17 residues. Trimming left V 1 base short and J 0 bases short, with 13 bases between. The CDR3 DNA follows: TGCAGTGCTAGAGGTCGAAGACAGACCTCTGGGGCCAACGTCCTGACTTTC. Translated, it gives CSARGRRQTSGANVLTF.

The genes are TRBV18 and TRBJ2-7, with TRBD1 matching 7 bases. This CDR3 is 14 amino acids long. Trimming at V came to 8 bases and at J to 0 bases, leaving 7 bases not matched to a gene. Germline V CDR1 and CDR2: KGHSH, LQKENI. The CDR3 reads CASRDRASSYEQYF. DNA of the CDR3: TGTGCCAGCCGAGACAGGGCCAGCTCCTACGAGCAGTACTTC.

In this sample, this clonotype turned up many times. The chain recombines TRBV27 with TRBJ2-1, with a possible D match to TRBD2 (5 bases). V was clipped by 7 bases and J by 4 bases, with 14 bases between them. The CDR3 loop spans 14 amino acids. Germline V gives CDR1 MNHEY, CDR2 SMNVEV (reference sequence). The CDR3 is CASTSLAVYNEQFF. The CDR3 nucleotides read TGTGCCAGCACTAGTCTAGCAGTGTACAATGAGCAGTTCTTC.

This clonotype was counted a few times. The chain's CDR3 is CSVLEGLASVYEQYF. In nucleotides, the CDR3 is TGCAGCGTGCTGGAGGGGTTGGCTAGCGTTTACGAGCAGTACTTC. The V and J genes are TRBV29-1 and TRBJ2-7, with a weak D call TRBD2 (6 bases). CDR3 length: 15 amino acids. Trimming shortened V by 6 bases and J by 4 bases, and 22 bases separated the two germline ends. Germline values: CDR1 SQVTM, CDR2 ANQGSEA.